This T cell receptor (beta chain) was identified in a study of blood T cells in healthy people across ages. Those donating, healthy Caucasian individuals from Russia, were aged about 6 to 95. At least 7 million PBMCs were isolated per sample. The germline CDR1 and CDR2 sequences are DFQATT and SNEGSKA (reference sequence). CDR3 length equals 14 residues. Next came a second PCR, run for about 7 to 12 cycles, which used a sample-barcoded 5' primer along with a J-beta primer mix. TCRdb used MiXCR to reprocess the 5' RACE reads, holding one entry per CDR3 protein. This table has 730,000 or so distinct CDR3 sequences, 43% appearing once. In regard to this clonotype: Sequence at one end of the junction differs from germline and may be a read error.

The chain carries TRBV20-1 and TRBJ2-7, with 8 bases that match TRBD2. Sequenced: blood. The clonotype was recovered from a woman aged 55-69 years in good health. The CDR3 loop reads CSAFPGGISCEQYF. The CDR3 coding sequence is TGCAGTGCATTCCCGGGGGGGATTTCCTGCGAGCAGTACTTC.